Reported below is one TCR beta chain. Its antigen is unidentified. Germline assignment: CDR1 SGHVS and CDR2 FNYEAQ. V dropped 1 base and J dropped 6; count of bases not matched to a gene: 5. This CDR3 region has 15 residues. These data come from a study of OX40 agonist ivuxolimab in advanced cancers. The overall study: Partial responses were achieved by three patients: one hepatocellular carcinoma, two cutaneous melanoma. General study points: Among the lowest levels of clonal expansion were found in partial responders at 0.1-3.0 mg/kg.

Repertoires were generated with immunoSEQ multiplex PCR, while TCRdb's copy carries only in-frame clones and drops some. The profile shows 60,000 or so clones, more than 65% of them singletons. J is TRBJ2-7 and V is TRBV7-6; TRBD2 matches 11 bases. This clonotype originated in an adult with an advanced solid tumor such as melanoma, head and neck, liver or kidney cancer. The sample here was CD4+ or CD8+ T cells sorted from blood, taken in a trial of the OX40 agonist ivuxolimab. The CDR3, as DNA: TGTGCCAGCAGCTTAGATAGCCTAGCGGGGGGCGAGCAGTACTTC. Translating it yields CASSLDSLAGGEQYF.